A selection of T cell receptor beta chains follows, all from one sample in a study of Graves' ophthalmopathy and Graves' hyperthyroidism. One entry per CDR3 protein results from TCRdb running MiXCR on the multiplex PCR reads. Of under 400,000 distinct CDR3 sequences in the sample, about 17% are singletons; the top ten hold over 9%. The sequenced sample consisted of peripheral blood. The source is an adult man with Graves' ophthalmopathy. CDR3s leave out the opening cysteine and the closing phenylalanine or tryptophan. The order of the fields is D gene, V gene, CDR3 protein. A D gene is named only where the DNA matches it firmly.

d_gene: TRBD2; v_gene: TRBV9; CDR3aa: ASSASGRAEQY
d_gene: TRBD2; v_gene: TRBV5-5; CDR3aa: ASSLSIGRAGTGELF
d_gene: TRBD1; v_gene: TRBV6-1; CDR3aa: ASSKGLDRAYEQY
d_gene: NA; v_gene: TRBV20-1; CDR3aa: SARFQLYQETQY
d_gene: NA; v_gene: TRBV11-2; CDR3aa: ASSSLADYQETQY
d_gene: TRBD2; v_gene: TRBV30; CDR3aa: AGDSGSWETQY
d_gene: TRBD2; v_gene: TRBV6-1; CDR3aa: ASSEAGGDEQF
d_gene: TRBD2; v_gene: TRBV20-1; CDR3aa: SARTAASGVADTQY
d_gene: NA; v_gene: TRBV12-3/TRBV12-4; CDR3aa: ASSLAARGYEQF
d_gene: TRBD1; v_gene: TRBV6-2/TRBV6-3; CDR3aa: ASSNGQALYEQY
d_gene: NA; v_gene: TRBV12-3/TRBV12-4; CDR3aa: ASSSYKGYEQY
d_gene: NA; v_gene: TRBV27; CDR3aa: ASSLQLRNSPLH
d_gene: NA; v_gene: TRBV30; CDR3aa: ACDPSASTGEQY
d_gene: NA; v_gene: TRBV28; CDR3aa: ASSLRTEVLYGYT
d_gene: NA; v_gene: TRBV4-1; CDR3aa: ASSRSTGINYGYT
d_gene: TRBD1; v_gene: TRBV7-8; CDR3aa: ASSLDRGASGNTIY
d_gene: TRBD1; v_gene: TRBV12-3/TRBV12-4; CDR3aa: ASSNHGQDPYEQY
d_gene: NA; v_gene: TRBV12-3/TRBV12-4; CDR3aa: ASNLHSYNTEAF
d_gene: NA; v_gene: TRBV30; CDR3aa: AWSANTGELF
d_gene: NA; v_gene: TRBV7-9; CDR3aa: ASIPGGQNTEAF
d_gene: TRBD1; v_gene: TRBV20-1; CDR3aa: SASRDSQETQY
d_gene: TRBD2; v_gene: TRBV7-6; CDR3aa: ASSLGSGRSSYEQY
d_gene: NA; v_gene: TRBV20-1; CDR3aa: SAGGTPSPNEQY
d_gene: NA; v_gene: TRBV11-2; CDR3aa: ASSLDQRALYQETQY
d_gene: NA; v_gene: TRBV16; CDR3aa: ASSQSPSYEQY
d_gene: NA; v_gene: TRBV6-2/TRBV6-3; CDR3aa: ASSYLGNTEAF
d_gene: NA; v_gene: TRBV2; CDR3aa: ASSSLGNSYEQY
d_gene: NA; v_gene: TRBV10-3; CDR3aa: AIRAASDSAEAF
d_gene: NA; v_gene: TRBV27; CDR3aa: ASTSLRASRELF
d_gene: TRBD1; v_gene: TRBV6-1; CDR3aa: ASRSTGTGGAYEQY
d_gene: NA; v_gene: TRBV3-1; CDR3aa: ASSQEVGAYGYT
d_gene: NA; v_gene: TRBV12-3/TRBV12-4; CDR3aa: ASSLRPRVLANYGYT
d_gene: NA; v_gene: TRBV11-2; CDR3aa: ASKRGRNPTGELF
d_gene: NA; v_gene: TRBV6-5; CDR3aa: ASSYPAGGGGTEAF
d_gene: NA; v_gene: TRBV11-2; CDR3aa: ASSLDQGGWTGELF
d_gene: TRBD1; v_gene: TRBV10-3; CDR3aa: AISESRRQGAEQPQH
d_gene: TRBD1; v_gene: TRBV6-1; CDR3aa: ATLWTGGNQPQH
d_gene: NA; v_gene: TRBV6-2/TRBV6-3; CDR3aa: AIANSKGSTNTGELF
d_gene: NA; v_gene: TRBV6-5; CDR3aa: ASSYSASYEQY
d_gene: NA; v_gene: TRBV6-1; CDR3aa: ASTKMSGAIYEQY
d_gene: TRBD2; v_gene: TRBV12-3/TRBV12-4; CDR3aa: ASSFRTSGKETQY
d_gene: NA; v_gene: TRBV20-1; CDR3aa: SARYGSTVDGYT
d_gene: NA; v_gene: TRBV7-9; CDR3aa: ASSLARVLSGNTIY
d_gene: NA; v_gene: TRBV10-3; CDR3aa: AISESTGFTF
d_gene: NA; v_gene: TRBV6-1; CDR3aa: ATSGTVRSEQY
d_gene: NA; v_gene: TRBV12-3/TRBV12-4; CDR3aa: ASSLSGAYEQY
d_gene: NA; v_gene: TRBV12-3/TRBV12-4; CDR3aa: ASSSEVGGGYT
d_gene: NA; v_gene: TRBV6-2/TRBV6-3; CDR3aa: ASSPLGSGTGGGQETQY
d_gene: NA; v_gene: TRBV7-6; CDR3aa: ASSLARGLNTEAF
d_gene: NA; v_gene: TRBV12-3/TRBV12-4; CDR3aa: ASSSPGQLYEQY
d_gene: TRBD2; v_gene: TRBV5-1; CDR3aa: ASSVAGLATNTGELF
d_gene: TRBD2; v_gene: TRBV20-1; CDR3aa: SARDLSRELSTGELF
d_gene: NA; v_gene: TRBV24-1; CDR3aa: ATSDSSTGAETQY
d_gene: NA; v_gene: TRBV6-1; CDR3aa: ASNGVHGYT
d_gene: NA; v_gene: TRBV6-5; CDR3aa: ASSYSRSTSYEQY
d_gene: NA; v_gene: TRBV6-2/TRBV6-3; CDR3aa: ASSYGQGLQETQY
d_gene: NA; v_gene: TRBV20-1; CDR3aa: SAREHGAGQETQY